These 20 T cell receptor beta chains originate from one sample sequenced in a study of blood T cells in healthy people across ages. A second PCR of about 6 to 12 cycles used a sample-barcoded 5' primer and a J-beta primer mix. TCRdb called the 5' RACE reads again in MiXCR, with one record for every CDR3 protein. Among about 1,800,000 distinct CDR3 sequences, 25% to 30% were seen once, and the ten largest hold 7.7%. What was sequenced was blood. The receptors were sampled from a woman between 25 and 40 years old in good health.

The chain links TRBV7-2 to TRBJ1-5; 7 bases agree with TRBD1. Per germline, CDR1 SGHTA and CDR2 FQGNSA. This CDR3 is 16 amino acids long. V gave up 5 bases and J gave up 2 bases; unmatched junction bases: 9. CDR3 sequence reads: CASSVTTGRRNQPQHF. CDR3 DNA sequence: TGTGCCAGCAGCGTGACGACAGGGCGCCGCAATCAGCCCCAGCATTTT.

V is TRBV20-1 and J is TRBJ2-5; maybe TRBD2 (5 bases). CDR3 length: 14 residues. In germline, CDR1 is DFQATT, CDR2 SNEGSKA (reference sequence). Trimming stripped 3 bases from V and 4 bases from J, with 15 bases between. In DNA form, the CDR3 reads TGCAGTGCTAGTGAGGGAGAGGTGGTAGAGACCCAGTACTTC. It encodes CSASEGEVVETQYF.

The chain is built from TRBV5-1 and TRBJ2-5; 13 positions agree with TRBD2. The J call may be mistaken, given a closer DNA end match to TRBJ2-7. The CDR3 runs to 19 residues. Germline-derived CDR1 and CDR2 are SGHRS and YFSETQ. CDR3 in amino acids: CASSLGGATSGGRSYEQYF. CDR3 DNA sequence: TGCGCCAGCAGCTTGGGCGGCGCGACTAGCGGGGGGCGCTCCTACGAGCAGTACTTC.

A few counts support this clonotype. The chain joins TRBV11-2 to TRBJ2-1, with D possibly TRBD2 on 6 matching bases. CDR1 is SGHAT, CDR2 FQNNGV, per germline. The CDR3 is 16 amino acids. V was shortened by 5 bases and J by 8 bases, with 22 bases between the two germline ends. CDR3 sequence reads: CASSAPLRLGVYEQFF. CDR3 nucleotide sequence: TGTGCCAGCAGCGCCCCCCTCCGACTAGGGGTTTATGAGCAGTTCTTC.

This clonotype turned up a few times. The chain has TRBV7-9 and TRBJ1-2, with 10 bases that match TRBD1. The V segment lost 5 bases and the J segment 6 bases; nucleotides outside the gene matches: 9. The CDR3 totals 15 residues. Germline CDR1 and CDR2: SEHNR and FQNEAQ (reference sequence). The CDR3 nucleotides are TGTGCCAGCAGCATATCGCCCGGGACAGGGGATGGCTACACCTTC. Translated: CASSISPGTGDGYTF.

The chain carries TRBV28 and TRBJ1-4; D gene unclear. Per germline, CDR1 MDHEN and CDR2 SYDVKM. The germline V and J ends were trimmed by 6 bases and 5 bases, with 13 bases remaining between them. CDR3 length: 14 residues. The CDR3 nucleotides are TGTGCCAGCAGGATATCGGCCACAAATGAAAAACTGTTTTTT. Amino acid sequence: CASRISATNEKLFF.

Remarks on this clonotype: The junction and the germline gene differ at one end; a read error may be behind it. The chain uses TRBV27 and TRBJ2-1, with TRBD1 matching over 7 bases. The CDR3 runs to 15 residues. The germline V gene has CDR1 MNHEY and CDR2 SMNVEV (reference sequence). This CDR3 reads CASSPNRGSYNEQVF. In DNA form, the CDR3 reads TGTGCCAGCAGTCCCAACAGGGGCTCCTACAATGAGCAGGTCTTC.

The chain employs TRBV12-3 or TRBV12-4 and TRBJ1-4, with no clear D. Trimming stripped 1 base from V and 5 bases from J, with 11 bases between. This CDR3 has 15 amino acids. The CDR3 DNA reads as TGTGCCAGCAGTTTAGTCCCCTCGGGGAATGAAAAACTGTTTTTT. This translates into CASSLVPSGNEKLFF.

This chain connects TRBV6-2 or TRBV6-3 to TRBJ2-3, with D maybe TRBD1 (6 bases). Trimming pared 7 bases from V and 6 bases from J, leaving 14 bases between. CDR1 and CDR2 (germline): MNHEY, SVGEGT. This CDR3 is built from 13 residues. CDR3 amino acids: CASTKDSLDTQYF. CDR3 nucleotide sequence: TGTGCCAGCACCAAGGACAGCCTGGATACGCAGTATTTT.

Only a few counts were recorded for this clonotype. Here the CDR3 reads CASVLVGKDRETQYF. CDR3 coding DNA: TGTGCCAGCGTCCTGGTGGGGAAAGATAGAGAGACCCAGTACTTC. The chain couples TRBV11-3 to TRBJ2-5; D gene ambiguous. The CDR3 consists of 15 residues. CDR1 SGHNT and CDR2 YENEEA come from the germline V gene. Trimming removed 8 bases from V and 4 bases from J, with 20 bases in between.

The chain combines TRBV19 with TRBJ2-6, with D hard to call. Trimming pared 2 bases from V and 0 bases from J, leaving 5 bases between. This CDR3 is 15 amino acids long. CDR1 LNHDA and CDR2 SQIVND come from the germline V gene (reference sequence). In nucleotides, the CDR3 is TGTGCCAGTAGTATACAGGTCTCTGGGGCCAACGTCCTGACTTTC. Translated: CASSIQVSGANVLTF.

This clonotype appeared a few times. This rearrangement joins TRBV20-1 to TRBJ2-5; TRBD2 is a possible D gene (6 bases). Germline values: CDR1 DFQATT, CDR2 SNEGSKA (reference sequence). V was pared by 5 bases and J by 5 bases, with 12 bases between. The CDR3 is 12 residues long. In DNA, the CDR3 is TGCAGTGCTGGGGGGTGGGGTGAGACCCAGTACTTC. This codes for CSAGGWGETQYF.

The table lists this clonotype with a few counts. V gene TRBV11-2 combines with J gene TRBJ1-6, with D maybe TRBD1 (5 bases). The V gene lost 5 bases and the J gene lost 15 bases, with 23 bases spanning the gap. The CDR3 contains 15 residues. CDR1 is SGHAT, CDR2 FQNNGV, per germline. For the CDR3, the DNA is TGTGCCAGCAGCCTGGGTGAGAAGCTAACGGGACTCCTCCACTTT. It translates to CASSLGEKLTGLLHF.

The rearrangement joins TRBV5-1 to TRBJ2-7, with 10 nucleotides matching TRBD1. Germline V CDR1 and CDR2: SGHRS, YFSETQ. The CDR3 is 14 residues long. V was pared by 2 bases and J by 7 bases, with 6 bases of the junction left unmatched. CDR3 DNA: TGCGCCAGCAGCTTCGGGACAGGGGAGGGAGAGCAGTACTTC. Encoded protein: CASSFGTGEGEQYF. The complete variable domain, with remaining parts taken from reference TRBV5-1 and TRBJ2-7, reads KAGVTQTPRYLIKTRGQQVTLSCSPISGHRSVSWYQQTPGQGLQFLFEYFSETQRNKGNFPGRFSGRQFSNSRSEMNVSTLELGDSALYLCASSFGTGEGEQYFGPGTRLTVT.

The J gene is TRBJ2-2, the V gene TRBV20-1; 8 bases map to TRBD2. The V gene's germline CDR1 is DFQATT and CDR2 SNEGSKA (reference sequence). J gave up 4 bases and V 1 base, and 8 bases lay outside the gene matches. The CDR3 is made up of 16 amino acids. CDR3 bases: TGCAGTGCTAGAGCGCAAGCGGGAGTTAGCACCGGGGAGCTGTTTTTT. Amino acids: CSARAQAGVSTGELFF.

V is TRBV5-1 and J is TRBJ2-1; no clear D. V lost 4 bases and J 5 bases, leaving 13 bases between the germline ends. In germline, CDR1 is SGHRS, CDR2 YFSETQ. The CDR3 consists of 14 residues. CDR3 protein: CASSRAVADNEQFF. The DNA for the CDR3 is TGCGCCAGCAGCAGGGCCGTAGCTGACAATGAGCAGTTCTTC.

In the case of this clonotype: One junction end does not reproduce the germline sequence, and a read error may be involved. This chain connects TRBV12-3 or TRBV12-4 to TRBJ2-3, with D tentatively TRBD2 (5 bases). The CDR3 spans 15 residues. In DNA, the CDR3 is TGTGCCAGCAGTTATCCGCGGGTGGTGGCAGATGCGCAGTATTTT. This codes for CASSYPRVVADAQYF.

This clonotype was counted between two and nine times. J is TRBJ2-5 and V is TRBV6-5, with a weak D call TRBD1 (6 bases). The V end lost 2 bases, the J end lost 4 bases, and 8 bases lay between the germline ends. The CDR3 extends over 13 amino acids. Germline-derived CDR1 and CDR2 are MNHEY and SVGAGI. Written as DNA, the CDR3 is TGTGCCAGCAGTTACGACAGGTCAGAGACCCAGTACTTC. Protein sequence: CASSYDRSETQYF.

This clonotype was seen only a few times. J is TRBJ2-7 and V is TRBV2; D not resolved. This CDR3 region has 13 residues. Trimming removed 0 bases from V and 5 bases from J, with 8 bases in between. Germline V gene lookup returns CDR1 SNHLY and CDR2 FYNNEI. CDR3 loop: CASSEAEDNEQYF. The CDR3 bases are TGTGCCAGCAGTGAAGCGGAAGACAACGAGCAGTACTTC.

This clonotype appeared a few times. This chain joins TRBV10-1 and TRBJ2-3; D gene ambiguous. V was pared by 2 bases and J by 2 bases, with 8 bases between. Per germline, CDR1 WNHNN and CDR2 SYGVQD (reference sequence). The CDR3 is 14 amino acids. The CDR3 DNA is TGCGCCAGCAGTGAGAGTCCAGCCACAGATACGCAGTATTTT. It encodes CASSESPATDTQYF.